This T cell receptor beta chain was documented in a study of identifying expanded T cells in peripheral blood. Some clones are missing from TCRdb's copy, which holds only in-frame ones; the method was immunoSEQ multiplex PCR. The data hold about 78,000 clones, with approximately 84% observed a single time. Healthy donors had no documented immune events, such as infections, while sampled. Per the germline V gene, CDR1 is MDHEN and CDR2 is SYDVKM. Trimming took 6 bases from V and 4 from J; bases not matched to a gene: 8. The CDR3 sequence is 15 residues long. The chain links TRBV28 to TRBJ2-7; 11 bases agree with TRBD1. Sequenced material: blood. This receptor was obtained from a person aged 18 to 75 in good health. CDR3 amino acids: CASRPDRGRRYEQYF. In DNA form, the CDR3 reads TGTGCCAGCAGGCCGGACAGGGGGCGCAGGTACGAGCAGTACTTC. The full variable domain, with the rest looked up from reference TRBV28 and TRBJ2-7, is DVKVTQSSRYLVKRTGEKVFLECVQDMDHENMFWYRQDPGLGLRLIYFSYDVKMKEKGDIPEGYSVSREKKERFSLILESASTNQTSMYLCASRPDRGRRYEQYFGPGTRLTVT.